This T cell receptor (beta chain) was sequenced for a study of cytomegalovirus exposure and HLA in healthy donors. Study in general: The 130 or so validation repertoires, a later analysis reported, used the same platform as the 550 to 700 repertoires from the first cohort.

Data came from immunoSEQ multiplex PCR; TCRdb stores just in-frame clones and leaves some out. The repertoire holds around 140,000 clones, with more than 85% as singletons. Study conclusions and caveats: In vitro assays verified that a few CMV-associated chains recognized CMV antigens specifically. The authors enumerated over 150 TCR beta chains as linked to cytomegalovirus.

From germline, CDR1 is MNHNS and CDR2 SASEGT. The V end lost 2 bases, the J end lost 5 bases, and 12 bases lay between the germline ends. The CDR3 spans 14 residues. This clone was found once. Antigen specificity is unknown. These donors were members of the approximately 110-subject validation cohort, a group separate from the roughly 670-subject first cohort. Sequenced sample: PBMCs. This TCR came from a young man in good health and CMV-seropositive. This sequence joins TRBV6-1 and TRBJ1-1; D remains ambiguous. In DNA, the CDR3 is TGTGCCAGCAGTGAAATTAACGGAGTTACTGAAGCTTTCTTT. It translates to CASSEINGVTEAFF.